The clone carrying this T cell receptor beta chain appeared once. It was approximately 10 milliliters of peripheral blood that were drawn from each donor. V was pared by 1 base and J by 7 bases, with 8 bases of the junction left unmatched. There are 18 residues in the CDR3. CDR1 is SGHVS, CDR2 FNYEAQ, per germline. Alongside a J-beta primer mix, a sample-barcoded 5' primer served in a second PCR lasting about 7 to 11 cycles. TCRdb fed the 5' RACE reads into MiXCR, producing one record per CDR3 protein. Counted here are about 800,000 distinct CDR3 sequences, roughly 60% occurring once; the ten biggest clones make up 22%. The record originates from a study of blood T cells in healthy people across ages.

V gene TRBV7-6 combines with J gene TRBJ2-1; TRBD2 agrees at 15 bases. This receptor was obtained from a man younger than 45 in good health. Input material: blood. The CDR3 here is CASSLEGLAGGRRNEQFF. In DNA form, the CDR3 reads TGTGCCAGCAGCTTAGAGGGACTAGCGGGAGGCCGCAGAAATGAGCAGTTCTTC.